Shown below are 25 T cell receptor beta chains from a single sample sequenced in a study of CD8 T cells in ankylosing spondylitis. MiXCR, applied by TCRdb to the 5' RACE reads, yields one record per CDR3 protein. Counted here are over 150,000 distinct CDR3 sequences, 15% to 20% occurring once; the ten biggest clones make up more than 3.5%. Sequencing was carried out using blood, either unsorted or a sorted T cell fraction (not recorded which). The origin of the receptors is a male donor under 30 with ankylosing spondylitis or in good health (not recorded which).

The V gene is TRBV24-1, the J gene TRBJ1-5, with 10 positions matching TRBD1. The V gene's germline CDR1 is KGHDR and CDR2 SFDVKD. V shed 4 bases and J 5 bases; nucleotides not matched to a gene: 7. This CDR3 has 16 residues. The CDR3 loop reads CATSDADRGFDQPQHF. In nucleotides, the CDR3 is TGTGCCACCAGTGACGCGGACAGGGGGTTTGATCAGCCCCAGCATTTT.

This clonotype was counted many times. The rearrangement joins TRBV12-5 to TRBJ2-5; D uncertain. The CDR3 is 11 amino acids. Trimming pared 4 bases from V and 5 bases from J, leaving 5 bases between. Per the germline V gene, CDR1 is LGHNT and CDR2 is FRNRAP. CDR3 amino acids: CASGYDETQYF. For the CDR3, the DNA is TGTGCTAGTGGTTACGACGAGACCCAGTACTTC.

A word on this clonotype: Given the absence of the conserved phenylalanine or tryptophan at the CDR3 end, a read error is likely. CDR3 sequence: CASSIVSGSNTGELFC. The CDR3 DNA reads as TGTGCCAGTAGTATAGTTAGCGGGAGTAACACCGGGGAGCTGTTTTGT. The rearrangement joins TRBV19 to TRBJ2-2, with TRBD2 matching 9 bases. CDR3 length equals 16 residues. V gave up 1 base and J gave up 2 bases; unmatched junction bases: 2. Germline V CDR1 and CDR2: LNHDA, SQIVND (reference sequence).

This clonotype was seen repeatedly, ten times or more. This chain connects TRBV6-2 or TRBV6-3 to TRBJ1-5; D gene uncertain. CDR1 and CDR2 (germline): MNHEY, SVGEGT. V lost 4 bases and J 5 bases, leaving 9 bases between the germline ends. The CDR3 contains 13 residues. Here the CDR3 reads CASSSGEYQPQHF. CDR3 DNA: TGTGCCAGCAGTTCGGGAGAGTATCAGCCCCAGCATTTT.

This clonotype has only a few counts. The CDR3 DNA reads as TGTGCCAGCAGCAGGAGGGACAGTCAAGAGACCCAGTACTTC. It translates to CASSRRDSQETQYF. J is TRBJ2-5 and V is TRBV21-1; the table's D call, TRBD1, was not checked against the DNA. TRBV21-1 is noted as a pseudogene. The CDR3 is 14 amino acids.

This clonotype was detected ten times or more. CDR3 amino acids: CASRYSSSRETQYF. The CDR3 DNA follows: TGTGCCAGCAGATATTCCTCATCAAGGGAGACCCAGTACTTC. This sequence joins TRBV12-3 or TRBV12-4 and TRBJ2-5; D ambiguous. This CDR3 is built from 14 residues. V was pared by 6 bases and J by 5 bases, with 16 bases between.

This clonotype was seen at least ten times. The chain combines TRBV24-1 with TRBJ2-1; TRBD2 aligns across 15 bases. V gave up 4 bases and J gave up 7 bases; unmatched junction bases: 4. The germline V gene encodes CDR1 KGHDR and CDR2 SFDVKD. The CDR3 totals 16 residues. The CDR3 protein is CATSDPGLAGGNEQFF. Here the CDR3 DNA reads TGTGCCACCAGTGACCCGGGACTAGCGGGGGGAAATGAGCAGTTCTTC.

V is TRBV10-3 and J is TRBJ2-1, with 9 bases matching TRBD2. CDR1 and CDR2 (germline): ENHRY, SYGVKD. V lost 4 bases, J lost 5 bases, and 12 bases stayed unmatched. The CDR3 contains 17 residues. The CDR3: CAISVNPGIAGDNEQFF. The DNA for the CDR3 is TGTGCCATCAGTGTTAACCCCGGAATAGCGGGAGACAATGAGCAGTTCTTC.

This clonotype was seen at least ten times. This chain links TRBV19 with TRBJ2-1; 14 nucleotides agree with TRBD2. The V gene end was trimmed by 3 bases and the J gene end by 9 bases; junction bases not matched to a gene: 7. The CDR3 covers 16 residues. The germline CDR1 and CDR2 sequences are LNHDA and SQIVND (reference sequence). CDR3 loop: CASSIRTSGRRSEQFF. CDR3 nucleotides: TGTGCCAGTAGTATCCGGACTAGCGGGAGGCGTAGTGAGCAGTTCTTC.

This clonotype was picked up many times. This chain links TRBV10-3 with TRBJ2-5, with a weak D call TRBD2 (6 bases). V gave up 4 bases and J gave up 2 bases, with 14 bases separating them. The CDR3 contains 15 residues. CDR1 is ENHRY and CDR2 is SYGVKD in the germline V gene. The DNA of the CDR3 is TGTGCCATCAGTGTGGGCGGGGCAGGGCAAGAGACCCAGTACTTC. This encodes CAISVGGAGQETQYF.

This clonotype was found many times. The chain links TRBV14 to TRBJ2-2; D is unresolved. Germline V gene data show CDR1 as SGHDN and CDR2 as FVKESK. Trimming pared 1 base from V and 4 bases from J, leaving 10 bases between. The CDR3 is made up of 15 amino acids. The CDR3 nucleotides read TGTGCCAGCAGCCAAGGGGAAGGTGTCACCGGGGAGCTGTTTTTT. It yields the protein CASSQGEGVTGELFF.

This clonotype was observed many times. The rearrangement joins TRBV12-3 or TRBV12-4 to TRBJ2-1; 7 bases align to TRBD2. The CDR3 has 12 residues. With V trimmed by 7 bases and J by 6 bases, 3 bases remained unmatched. Here the CDR3 DNA reads TGTGCCAGCAAGGCTAGCGGCAATGAGCAGTTCTTC. Protein: CASKASGNEQFF.

This clonotype was counted ten times or more. This rearrangement joins TRBV6-6 to TRBJ1-6, with D unclear. The CDR3 totals 13 residues. Germline values: CDR1 MNHNY, CDR2 SVGAGI (reference sequence). The V gene lost 4 bases and the J gene lost 10 bases, with 11 bases spanning the gap. The DNA of the CDR3 is TGTGCCAGCAGTTTAAATAGAGGCTCACCCCTCCACTTT. Protein product: CASSLNRGSPLHF.

Ten or more counts support this clonotype. The chain has TRBV2 and TRBJ2-5, with 13 bases aligning to TRBD2. The CDR3 is made up of 15 amino acids. CDR1 and CDR2 from the germline V gene are SNHLY and FYNNEI. Germline trimming cut 0 bases from V and 5 bases from J; bases unmatched to any gene: 0. The CDR3 region is CASSEAGLAGETQYF. The DNA for the CDR3 is TGTGCCAGCAGTGAAGCGGGACTAGCGGGGGAGACCCAGTACTTC.

This clonotype has ten or more counts. J is TRBJ2-2 and V is TRBV7-9; D call uncertain. CDR3 length equals 13 residues. V was trimmed by 1 base and J by 6 bases, leaving 6 bases between them. Germline V gene lookup returns CDR1 SEHNR and CDR2 FQNEAQ (reference sequence). Written as DNA, the CDR3 is TGTGCCAGCAGCTTAGACCTCGCCGGGGAGCTGTTTTTT. It yields the protein CASSLDLAGELFF.

The rearrangement joins TRBV18 to TRBJ2-7; 8 positions match TRBD2. CDR3 length: 16 residues. Germline V gene lookup returns CDR1 KGHSH and CDR2 LQKENI. The junction had 10 bases not matched to a gene; V was cut back by 2 bases and J by 4 bases. The CDR3 here is CASSPAPRGGTYEQYV. CDR3 bases: TGTGCCAGCTCACCAGCCCCCCGGGGGGGAACTTACGAGCAGTACGTC.

The chain is built from TRBV20-1 and TRBJ1-1; D possibly corresponds to TRBD1 (6 bases). The CDR3 has 15 amino acids. Germline CDR1 DFQATT, CDR2 SNEGSKA (reference sequence). V lost 6 bases and J lost 1, with 18 bases in between. In DNA form, the CDR3 reads TGCAGTGCGATGGACAGTAGTATCCCGAACACTGAAGCTTTCTTT. Protein sequence: CSAMDSSIPNTEAFF.

CDR3 in DNA: TGTGCCAGCAGTTCCGGGACAGGGGAAGAGACCCAGTACTTC. The encoded protein is CASSSGTGEETQYF. The chain uses TRBV7-6 and TRBJ2-5; 10 bases fit TRBD1. This CDR3 contains 14 residues. Germline V CDR1 and CDR2: SGHVS, FNYEAQ. V dropped 6 bases and J dropped 3; count of bases not matched to a gene: 4.

This chain uses TRBV12-3 or TRBV12-4 with TRBJ2-1; D remains unclear. V was pared by 5 bases and J by 7 bases, with 18 bases between. The CDR3 spans 15 residues. The CDR3 loop reads CASSNPLGSSNEQFF. The CDR3 region has the DNA TGTGCCAGCAGTAATCCACTGGGGTCGAGTAATGAGCAGTTCTTC.

This clonotype appeared many times. The chain uses TRBV5-1 and TRBJ1-2; no reliable D call. Germline CDR1 SGHRS, CDR2 YFSETQ. The CDR3 runs 12 residues. With 0 bases removed from V and 4 bases from J, the gap between germline ends came to 4 bases. CDR3 sequence reads: CASSLESYGYTF. The CDR3 coding sequence is TGCGCCAGCAGCTTGGAAAGCTATGGCTACACCTTC. The full variable domain, in which reference TRBV5-1 and TRBJ1-2 provide the parts outside the CDR3, is KAGVTQTPRYLIKTRGQQVTLSCSPISGHRSVSWYQQTPGQGLQFLFEYFSETQRNKGNFPGRFSGRQFSNSRSEMNVSTLELGDSALYLCASSLESYGYTFGSGTRLTVV.

This clonotype was seen more than once but under ten times. This sequence joins TRBV7-3 and TRBJ2-1, with 7 bases identical to TRBD2. The CDR3 is 15 amino acids. J was trimmed by 7 bases and V by 1 base; bases with no gene match: 7. In germline, CDR1 is SGHTA, CDR2 FQGTGA. CDR3 nucleotide sequence: TGTGCCAGCAGCTTAATGGCGGGAGACGTGAATGAGCAGTTCTTC. Translated: CASSLMAGDVNEQFF.

This clonotype was counted at least ten times. V and J are TRBV18 and TRBJ2-1, with 8 nucleotides matching TRBD1. This CDR3 is 14 amino acids long. Germline CDR1 is KGHSH and CDR2 is LQKENI. With V trimmed by 2 bases and J by 10 bases, 7 bases remained unmatched. CDR3 amino acids: CASSPGLTGVEQFF. DNA of the CDR3: TGTGCCAGCTCACCAGGACTGACAGGGGTCGAGCAGTTCTTC.

This clonotype has at least ten counts. The chain is built from TRBV29-1 and TRBJ2-2, with 10 bases aligning to TRBD2. The CDR3 consists of 16 residues. The ends lost 5 bases at V and 7 bases at J; junction bases unmatched: 13. The germline CDR1 and CDR2 sequences are SQVTM and ANQGSEA. CDR3 DNA sequence: TGCAGCGTTAATCCCTCGGGACTAGCGCAAGGCGGGGAGCTGTTTTTT. Amino acid sequence: CSVNPSGLAQGGELFF.

This clonotype was seen repeatedly, ten times or more. J is TRBJ2-7 and V is TRBV30; 10 positions match TRBD1. This CDR3 contains 15 residues. Trimming at V came to 2 bases and at J to 6 bases, leaving 10 bases not matched to a gene. Per germline, CDR1 GTSNPN and CDR2 SVGIG (reference sequence). The CDR3 sequence is CAWSSGTGVFSEQYV. The CDR3, as DNA: TGTGCCTGGAGTTCTGGGACAGGGGTGTTCAGCGAGCAGTACGTC.

This clonotype has ten or more counts. This chain connects TRBV20-1 to TRBJ2-7; 10 bases fit TRBD1. This CDR3 has 13 residues. In germline, CDR1 is DFQATT, CDR2 SNEGSKA (reference sequence). Germline trimming cut 3 bases from V and 6 bases from J; bases unmatched to any gene: 5. CDR3: CSASARTGGEQYV. The CDR3 region has the DNA TGCAGTGCTAGCGCCAGGACAGGGGGCGAGCAGTACGTC.